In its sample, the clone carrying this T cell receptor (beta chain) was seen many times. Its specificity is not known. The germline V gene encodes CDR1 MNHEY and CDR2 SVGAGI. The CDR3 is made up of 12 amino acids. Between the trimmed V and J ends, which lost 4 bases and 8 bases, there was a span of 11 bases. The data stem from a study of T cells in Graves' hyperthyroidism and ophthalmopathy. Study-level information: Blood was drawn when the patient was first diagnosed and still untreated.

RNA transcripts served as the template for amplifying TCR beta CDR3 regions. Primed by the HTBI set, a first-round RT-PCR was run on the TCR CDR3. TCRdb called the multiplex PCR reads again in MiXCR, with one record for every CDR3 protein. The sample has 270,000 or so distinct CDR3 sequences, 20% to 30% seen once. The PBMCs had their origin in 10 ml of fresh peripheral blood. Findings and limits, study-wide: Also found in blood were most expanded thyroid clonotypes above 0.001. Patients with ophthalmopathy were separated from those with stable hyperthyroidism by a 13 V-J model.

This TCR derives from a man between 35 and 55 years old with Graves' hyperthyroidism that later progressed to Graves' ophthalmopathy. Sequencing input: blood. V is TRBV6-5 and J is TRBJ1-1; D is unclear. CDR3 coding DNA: TGTGCCAGCAGTTTCTTCTGGCCCGAAGCTTTCTTT. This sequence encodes CASSFFWPEAFF.